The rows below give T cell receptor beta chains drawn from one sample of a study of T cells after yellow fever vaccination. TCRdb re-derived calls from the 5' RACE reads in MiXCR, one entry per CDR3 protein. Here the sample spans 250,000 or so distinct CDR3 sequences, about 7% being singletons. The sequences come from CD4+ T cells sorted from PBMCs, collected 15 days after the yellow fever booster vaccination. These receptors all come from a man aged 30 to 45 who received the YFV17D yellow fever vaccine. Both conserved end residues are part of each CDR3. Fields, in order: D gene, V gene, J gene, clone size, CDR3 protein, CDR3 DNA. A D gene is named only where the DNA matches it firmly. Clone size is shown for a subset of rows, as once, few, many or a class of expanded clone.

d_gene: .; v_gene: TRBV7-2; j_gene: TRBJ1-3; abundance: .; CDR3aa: CASSRSGDSGNTIYF; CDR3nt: TGTGCCAGCAGCCGCTCGGGGGACTCTGGAAACACCATATATTTT
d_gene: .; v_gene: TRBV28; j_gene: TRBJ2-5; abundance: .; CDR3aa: CASSPISAPQETQYF; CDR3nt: TGTGCCAGCAGCCCGATTTCGGCCCCACAAGAGACCCAGTACTTC
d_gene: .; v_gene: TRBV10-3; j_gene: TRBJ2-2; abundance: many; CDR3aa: CAISALDSTGELFF; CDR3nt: TGTGCCATCAGTGCCCTGGACAGCACCGGGGAGCTGTTTTTT
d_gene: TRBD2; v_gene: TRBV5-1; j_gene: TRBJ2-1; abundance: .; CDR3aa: CASSHLGAGGNEQFF; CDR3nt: TGCGCCAGCAGCCACCTGGGAGCGGGGGGCAATGAGCAGTTCTTC
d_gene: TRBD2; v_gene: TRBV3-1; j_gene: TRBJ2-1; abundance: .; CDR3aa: CASSPTGTTHPEQFF; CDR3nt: TGTGCCAGCAGCCCTACCGGGACTACTCATCCTGAGCAGTTCTTC
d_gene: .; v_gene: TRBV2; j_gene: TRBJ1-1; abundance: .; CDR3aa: CASSDPNTEAFF; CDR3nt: TGTGCCAGCAGTGACCCGAACACTGAAGCTTTCTTT
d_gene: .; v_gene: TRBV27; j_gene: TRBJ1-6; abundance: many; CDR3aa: CASSPGNSPLHF; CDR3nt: TGTGCCAGCAGTCCTGGCAACTCACCCCTCCACTTT
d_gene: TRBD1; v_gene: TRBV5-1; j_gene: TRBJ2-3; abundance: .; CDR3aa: CASSGTGTSTDTQYF; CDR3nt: TGCGCCAGCAGCGGGACAGGGACGAGCACAGATACGCAGTATTTT
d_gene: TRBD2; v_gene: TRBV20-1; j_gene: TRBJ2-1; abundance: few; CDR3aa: CSARVRTSGRGSYNEQFF; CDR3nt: TGCAGTGCTAGAGTCAGGACTAGCGGGAGAGGGTCCTACAATGAGCAGTTCTTC
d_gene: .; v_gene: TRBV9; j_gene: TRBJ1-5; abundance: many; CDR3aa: CASSVDGSNQPQHF; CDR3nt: TGTGCCAGCAGCGTAGACGGTAGCAATCAGCCCCAGCATTTT
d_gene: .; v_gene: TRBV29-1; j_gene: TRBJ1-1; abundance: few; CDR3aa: CSVQARLANTEAFF; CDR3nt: TGCAGCGTCCAGGCCCGGTTGGCGAACACTGAAGCTTTCTTT
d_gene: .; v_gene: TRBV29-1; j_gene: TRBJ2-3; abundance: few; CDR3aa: CSTQRALGDTQYF; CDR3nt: TGCAGCACACAGCGAGCCCTAGGCGATACGCAGTATTTT
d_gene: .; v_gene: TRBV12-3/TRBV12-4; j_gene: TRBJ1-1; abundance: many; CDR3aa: CASTRVTEAFF; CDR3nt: TGTGCCAGCACTCGGGTCACTGAAGCTTTCTTT
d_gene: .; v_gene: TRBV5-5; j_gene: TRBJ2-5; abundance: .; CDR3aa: CASDRHQETQYF; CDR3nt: TGTGCCAGCGACAGACACCAAGAGACCCAGTACTTC
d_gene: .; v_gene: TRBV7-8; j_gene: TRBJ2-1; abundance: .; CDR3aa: CASSWRDSYNEQFF; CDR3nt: TGTGCCAGCAGCTGGAGGGACTCCTACAATGAGCAGTTCTTC
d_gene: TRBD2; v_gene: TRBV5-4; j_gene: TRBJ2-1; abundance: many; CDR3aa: CASSLRLAGGSEQFF; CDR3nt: TGTGCCAGCAGCTTACGACTAGCGGGTGGGTCTGAGCAGTTCTTC
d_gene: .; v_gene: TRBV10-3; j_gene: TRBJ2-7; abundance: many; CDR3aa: CAIKGSGNYEQYF; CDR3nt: TGTGCCATCAAAGGGTCAGGAAACTACGAGCAGTACTTC
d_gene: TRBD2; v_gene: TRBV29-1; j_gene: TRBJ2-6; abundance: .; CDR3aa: CSVASGGSSGANVLTF; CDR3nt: TGCAGCGTTGCGAGCGGGGGCAGCTCTGGGGCCAACGTCCTGACTTTC
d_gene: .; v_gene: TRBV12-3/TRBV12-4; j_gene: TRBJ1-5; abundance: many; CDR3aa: CASSVRPGGPQHF; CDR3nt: TGTGCCAGCAGTGTCCGACCGGGCGGGCCCCAGCATTTT
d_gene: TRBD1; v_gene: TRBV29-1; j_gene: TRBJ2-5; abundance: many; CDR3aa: CSATDRDETQYF; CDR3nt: TGCAGCGCAACGGACAGGGATGAGACCCAGTACTTC
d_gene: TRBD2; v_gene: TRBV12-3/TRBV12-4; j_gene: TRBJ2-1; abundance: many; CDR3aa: CASSSRTGTSGRHEQFF; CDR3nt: TGTGCCAGCAGTTCCCGAACCGGGACTAGCGGGAGGCATGAGCAGTTCTTC
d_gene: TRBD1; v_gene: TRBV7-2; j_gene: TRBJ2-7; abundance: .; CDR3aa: CASRPTTGGSYEQYF; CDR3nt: TGTGCCAGCAGACCAACGACAGGGGGCTCCTACGAGCAGTACTTC